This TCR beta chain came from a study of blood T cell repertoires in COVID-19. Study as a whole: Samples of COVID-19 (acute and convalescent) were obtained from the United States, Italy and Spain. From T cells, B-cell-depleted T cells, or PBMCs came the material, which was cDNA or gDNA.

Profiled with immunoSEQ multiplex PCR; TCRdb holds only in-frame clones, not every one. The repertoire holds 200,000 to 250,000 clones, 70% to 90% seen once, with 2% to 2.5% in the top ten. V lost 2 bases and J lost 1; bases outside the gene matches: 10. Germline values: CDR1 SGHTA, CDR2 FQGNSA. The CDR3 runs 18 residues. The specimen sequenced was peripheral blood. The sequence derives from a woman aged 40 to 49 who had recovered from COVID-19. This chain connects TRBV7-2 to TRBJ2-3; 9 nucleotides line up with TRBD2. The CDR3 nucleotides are TGTGCCAGCAGCTTACTACCGCGGGGGGGCCTCGGCACAGATACGCAGTATTTT. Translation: CASSLLPRGGLGTDTQYF.